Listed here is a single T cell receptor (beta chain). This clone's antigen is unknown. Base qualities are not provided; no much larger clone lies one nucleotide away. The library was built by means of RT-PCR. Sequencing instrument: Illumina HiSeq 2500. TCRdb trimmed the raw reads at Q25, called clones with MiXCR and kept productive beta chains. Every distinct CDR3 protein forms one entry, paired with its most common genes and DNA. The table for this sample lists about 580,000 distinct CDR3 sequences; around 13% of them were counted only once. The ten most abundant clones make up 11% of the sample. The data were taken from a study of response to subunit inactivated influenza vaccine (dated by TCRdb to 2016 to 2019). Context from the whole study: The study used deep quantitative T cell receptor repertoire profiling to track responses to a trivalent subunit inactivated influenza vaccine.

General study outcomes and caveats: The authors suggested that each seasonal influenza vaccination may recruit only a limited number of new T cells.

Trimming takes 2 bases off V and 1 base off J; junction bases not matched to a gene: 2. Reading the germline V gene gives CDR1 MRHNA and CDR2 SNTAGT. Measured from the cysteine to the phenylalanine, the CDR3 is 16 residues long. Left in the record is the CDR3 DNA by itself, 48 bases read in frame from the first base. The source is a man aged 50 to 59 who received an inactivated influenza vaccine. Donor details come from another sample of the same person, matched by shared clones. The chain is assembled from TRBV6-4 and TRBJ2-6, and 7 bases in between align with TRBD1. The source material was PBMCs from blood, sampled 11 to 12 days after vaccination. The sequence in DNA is TGTGCCAGCAGTGACACAGGGGCGTCTGGGGCCAACGTCCTGACTTTC. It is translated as CASSDTGASGANVLTF.